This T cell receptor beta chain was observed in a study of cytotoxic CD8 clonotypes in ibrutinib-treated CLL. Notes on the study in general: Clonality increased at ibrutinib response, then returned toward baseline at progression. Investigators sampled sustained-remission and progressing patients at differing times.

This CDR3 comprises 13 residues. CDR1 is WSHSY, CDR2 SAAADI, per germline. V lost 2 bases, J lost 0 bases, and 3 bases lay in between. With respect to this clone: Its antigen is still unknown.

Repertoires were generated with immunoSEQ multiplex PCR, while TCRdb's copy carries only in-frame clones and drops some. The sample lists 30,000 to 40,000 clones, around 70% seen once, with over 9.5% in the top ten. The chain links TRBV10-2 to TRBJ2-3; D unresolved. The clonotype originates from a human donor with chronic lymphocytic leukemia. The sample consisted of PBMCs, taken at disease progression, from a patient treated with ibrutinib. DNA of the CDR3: TGCGCCAGCAGTGAGATAAGCACAGATACGCAGTATTTT. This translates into CASSEISTDTQYF.